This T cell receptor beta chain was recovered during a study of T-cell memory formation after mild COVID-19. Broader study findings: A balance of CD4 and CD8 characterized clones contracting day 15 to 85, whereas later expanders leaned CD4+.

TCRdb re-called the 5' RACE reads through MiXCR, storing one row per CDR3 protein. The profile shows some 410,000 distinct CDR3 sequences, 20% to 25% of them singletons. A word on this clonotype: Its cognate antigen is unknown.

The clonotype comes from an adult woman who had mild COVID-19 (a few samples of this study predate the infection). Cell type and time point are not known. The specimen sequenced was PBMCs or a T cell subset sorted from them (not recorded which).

The CDR3 reads CASTPGTGPGNYGYTF. DNA for the CDR3: TGTGCCAGCACCCCCGGGACAGGGCCGGGTAACTATGGCTACACCTTC. This chain joins TRBV6-6 and TRBJ1-2; 9 nucleotides align to TRBD1. Looked up from germline, CDR1 is MNHNY and CDR2 is SVGAGI (reference sequence). V lost 7 bases to trimming and J lost 1 base; unmatched junction nucleotides: 10. CDR3 size: 16 residues.